The clone carrying this T cell receptor beta chain turned up a few times. Trimming took 7 bases from V and 4 from J; bases not matched to a gene: 10. Germline CDR1 is SQVTM and CDR2 is ANQGSEA. The CDR3 consists of 15 residues. The sample originates from a study of T-cell reconstitution after alpha-beta-depleted transplantation in children. Unique molecular identifiers were used in preparing the TCRbeta library. In TCRdb, the PCR reads were re-called with MiXCR into one record per CDR3 protein. Of about 400,000 distinct CDR3 sequences in the sample, around 20% are singletons; the top ten hold over 3.5%.

The material sequenced was PBMCs from the stem cell graft donor, taken from the stem cell graft. This chain links TRBV29-1 with TRBJ2-1, with 10 positions matching TRBD2. This receptor was identified in a human donor who donated a stem cell graft to a child with acute myeloid leukemia. The CDR3 region is CSAPETSGPYNEQFF. The CDR3, as DNA: TGCAGCGCTCCCGAGACTAGCGGGCCTTACAATGAGCAGTTCTTC.